A single sample is the source of the 32 T cell receptor beta chains below, sequenced in a study of T cell repertoires in cytomegalovirus infection. TCRdb re-analysed the reads in MiXCR, keeping a single row per CDR3 protein. This sample carries around 170,000 distinct CDR3 sequences, roughly 18% of them seen once, and the ten largest clones take about 19%. The material sequenced was CD8+ T cells from PBMCs. These receptors originate from a human donor in good health (CMV status not recorded). Some clones in this sample may be carry-over from other donors' samples.

This clonotype was seen only a few times. The chain employs TRBV28 and TRBJ2-1, with D possibly matching TRBD1 (5 bases). The V gene lost 4 bases and the J gene lost 4 bases, with 11 bases spanning the gap. CDR3 length: 14 amino acids. CDR1 MDHEN and CDR2 SYDVKM come from the germline V gene. The CDR3 DNA reads as TGTGCCAGCAGTTGGGGCGGAGCTTACAATGAGCAGTTCTTC. Protein sequence: CASSWGGAYNEQFF.

The chain couples TRBV7-9 to TRBJ2-7; no clear D gene. V was trimmed by 7 bases and J by 6 bases, leaving 13 bases between them. Germline CDR1 is SEHNR and CDR2 is FQNEAQ (reference sequence). The CDR3 has 12 amino acids. The CDR3 sequence: CASTPRKAEQYF. The CDR3 coding sequence is TGTGCCAGCACCCCCAGAAAGGCCGAGCAGTACTTC.

A few counts support this clonotype. The chain joins TRBV28 to TRBJ2-3; D not resolved. Per germline, CDR1 MDHEN and CDR2 SYDVKM. There are 14 residues in the CDR3. V shed 4 bases and J shed 1 base, with 9 bases lying between them. The CDR3 coding sequence is TGTGCCAGCAGTTCCGGGCGGCGCACAGATACGCAGTATTTT. This gives the protein CASSSGRRTDTQYF.

In its sample, this clonotype was seen a few times. The rearrangement links TRBV7-2 to TRBJ1-3, with 7 bases lining up with TRBD1. Trimming at V came to 0 bases and at J to 0 bases, leaving 11 bases not matched to a gene. The CDR3 is made up of 19 amino acids. CDR1 SGHTA and CDR2 FQGNSA come from the germline V gene. The CDR3 sequence is CASSLAHWEGASSGNTIYF. CDR3 DNA sequence: TGTGCCAGCAGCTTAGCGCATTGGGAGGGGGCTAGCTCTGGAAACACCATATATTTT. The full variable domain, with the rest looked up from reference TRBV7-2 and TRBJ1-3, is GAGVSQSPSNKVTEKGKDVELRCDPISGHTALYWYRQSLGQGLEFLIYFQGNSAPDKSGLPSDRFSAERTGGSVSTLTIQRTQQEDSAVYLCASSLAHWEGASSGNTIYFGEGSWLTVV.

In its sample, this clonotype was seen a few times. The genes are TRBV19 and TRBJ2-7, with 10 bases matching TRBD1. Germline V gives CDR1 LNHDA, CDR2 SQIVND (reference sequence). V was pared by 8 bases and J by 3 bases, with 16 bases of the junction left unmatched. The CDR3 loop spans 17 amino acids. In DNA, the CDR3 is TGTGCCAGTCTTGAAATAACATCCGGGACAGGGGACTACGAGCAGTACTTC. It yields the protein CASLEITSGTGDYEQYF.

V usage is TRBV7-9 and J usage is TRBJ2-7, with TRBD1 matching over 11 bases. The CDR3 extends over 18 amino acids. In germline, CDR1 is SEHNR, CDR2 FQNEAQ (reference sequence). The V gene end was trimmed by 3 bases and the J gene end by 3 bases; junction bases not matched to a gene: 13. CDR3 sequence (DNA): TGTGCCAGCAGCTTCTCCCCTGGACAGGGGGCGTTATACTACGAGCAGTACTTC. It encodes CASSFSPGQGALYYEQYF.

The chain uses TRBV7-2 and TRBJ2-2; unclear D gene. CDR1 SGHTA and CDR2 FQGNSA come from the germline V gene. Trimming stripped 1 base from V and 7 bases from J, with 22 bases between. This CDR3 spans 18 amino acids. The CDR3 DNA sequence: TGTGCCAGCAGCTTAGGTCCCCTCGGGCTAGGTAGTGGCGGGGAGCTGTTTTTT. Translating it yields CASSLGPLGLGSGGELFF.

The rearrangement uses TRBV6-2 or TRBV6-3 and TRBJ1-5, with D unclear. The CDR3 contains 13 residues. CDR1 is MNHEY and CDR2 is SVGEGT in the germline V gene. V lost 0 bases and J lost 7, with 7 bases in between. The DNA of the CDR3 is TGTGCCAGCAGTTACTCGACCACGCAGCCCCAGCATTTT. Translation: CASSYSTTQPQHF.

This clonotype was picked up a small number of times. The chain recombines TRBV27 with TRBJ1-1; D perhaps matches TRBD1 (5 bases). Germline V gene lookup returns CDR1 MNHEY and CDR2 SMNVEV (reference sequence). V gave up 0 bases and J gave up 5 bases, with 10 bases separating them. CDR3 length: 14 residues. The CDR3 DNA is TGTGCCAGCAGTTTATCGATCTGGGGGACTGAAGCTTTCTTT. It is translated as CASSLSIWGTEAFF.

This clonotype was observed a handful of times. CDR3 in DNA: TGTGCCAGCAGCTCACCGGGACTACATGAATACATTCAGTACTTC. It specifies CASSSPGLHEYIQYF. V is TRBV7-2 and J is TRBJ2-4; 7 bases agree with TRBD2. V gave up 4 bases and J gave up 8 bases; unmatched junction bases: 11. This CDR3 spans 15 amino acids. The germline gives CDR1 SGHTA, CDR2 FQGNSA.

The chain is built from TRBV5-8 and TRBJ1-1; D is ambiguous. The V end was cut by 0 bases, the J end by 0 bases, with 12 bases between. The CDR3 runs 16 residues. Germline V gene data show CDR1 as SGHTS and CDR2 as YDEGEE. In nucleotides, the CDR3 is TGTGCCAGCAGCTTGGGGAAGGCACGTCTGAACACTGAAGCTTTCTTT. Residues: CASSLGKARLNTEAFF.

The V gene is TRBV20-1, the J gene TRBJ2-1; 7 nucleotides match TRBD1. CDR1 DFQATT and CDR2 SNEGSKA come from the germline V gene (reference sequence). The CDR3 runs to 16 residues. J lost 7 bases, V lost 6 bases, and 18 bases had no gene match. The CDR3 is CSAPGTDRDLNNEQFF. Here the CDR3 DNA reads TGCAGTGCCCCCGGTACCGACAGGGATCTGAATAATGAGCAGTTCTTC.

The gene calls are TRBV7-8 and TRBJ1-1; D might be TRBD1 (5 bases). Germline-derived CDR1 and CDR2 are SGHVS and FQNEAQ. Trimming stripped 5 bases from V and 0 bases from J, with 13 bases between. The CDR3 length is 15 residues. CDR3: CASSMAGGMNTEAFF. The CDR3 nucleotides are TGTGCCAGCAGCATGGCTGGGGGGATGAACACTGAAGCTTTCTTT. Complete variable domain (other parts from reference TRBV7-8 and TRBJ1-1): GAGVSQSPRYKVAKRGQDVALRCDPISGHVSLFWYQQALGQGPEFLTYFQNEAQLDKSGLPSDRFFAERPEGSVSTLKIQRTQQEDSAVYLCASSMAGGMNTEAFFGQGTRLTVV.

The gene calls are TRBV28 and TRBJ2-5; 7 bases agree with TRBD1. CDR3 length: 14 residues. Trimming removed 6 bases from V and 1 base from J; junction bases left unmatched: 5. The germline CDR1 and CDR2 sequences are MDHEN and SYDVKM. For the CDR3, the DNA is TGTGCCAGCAGACCACAGGGGACCCAAGAGACCCAGTACTTC. It specifies CASRPQGTQETQYF.

This chain's CDR3 is CASSLTAQFGGNTGELFF. CDR3 nucleotide sequence: TGTGCCAGCAGCTTAACGGCACAGTTCGGAGGGAACACCGGGGAGCTGTTTTTT. This chain connects TRBV7-3 to TRBJ2-2, with D possibly being TRBD2 (5 bases). Trimming cost V 0 bases and J 1 base, with 15 bases left between them. This CDR3 spans 18 amino acids. CDR1 is SGHTA and CDR2 is FQGTGA in the germline V gene.

This clonotype was found a few times. The chain is built from TRBV29-1 and TRBJ2-7; a possible D gene is TRBD2 (6 bases). Germline-derived CDR1 and CDR2 are SQVTM and ANQGSEA. V lost 1 base to trimming and J lost 3 bases, with 13 bases between them. This CDR3 has 14 amino acids. CDR3 amino acids: CSVEGWGTRYEQYF. The CDR3 DNA follows: TGCAGCGTTGAAGGGTGGGGGACTCGCTACGAGCAGTACTTC.

This chain connects TRBV29-1 to TRBJ1-1; 10 nucleotides match TRBD1. With 6 bases clipped from V and 1 base from J, the junction kept 8 bases outside the gene matches. The CDR3 has 15 amino acids. CDR1 is SQVTM and CDR2 is ANQGSEA in the germline V gene. The CDR3 region is CSVAGTGATNTEAFF. CDR3 sequence (DNA): TGCAGCGTCGCCGGGACAGGGGCTACGAACACTGAAGCTTTCTTT.

This chain joins TRBV7-6 and TRBJ2-5; D not resolved. The CDR3 loop spans 13 amino acids. CDR1 and CDR2 (germline): SGHVS, FNYEAQ. Trimming cost V 5 bases and J 5 bases, with 12 bases left between them. The CDR3 coding sequence is TGTGCCAGCAGCCCAAGACAACGGGAGACCCAGTACTTC. Protein: CASSPRQRETQYF.

This chain connects TRBV14 to TRBJ2-2; D is perhaps TRBD2 (6 bases). In germline, CDR1 is SGHDN, CDR2 FVKESK. Trimming took off 4 bases at V and 5 bases at J, with 14 bases between the two ends. The CDR3 length is 15 residues. DNA of the CDR3: TGTGCCAGCAGCCCCCTCGCGGGACTTACCGGGGAGCTGTTTTTT. The encoded protein is CASSPLAGLTGELFF. The full variable domain, its missing parts supplied by reference TRBV14 and TRBJ2-2, is EAGVTQFPSHSVIEKGQTVTLRCDPISGHDNLYWYRRVMGKEIKFLLHFVKESKQDESGMPNNRFLAERTGGTYSTLKVQPAELEDSGVYFCASSPLAGLTGELFFGEGSRLTVL.

The genes are TRBV7-2 and TRBJ2-3; D remains ambiguous. The CDR3 consists of 14 residues. Germline loops: CDR1 SGHTA, CDR2 FQGNSA. Trimming removed 3 bases at V and 4 bases at J, with 11 bases between. This chain's CDR3 is CASSLEVDADTQYF. The CDR3 DNA reads TGTGCCAGCAGCTTGGAAGTTGACGCAGATACGCAGTATTTT.

The sample holds a few counts of this clonotype. The chain uses TRBV27 and TRBJ2-2, with D perhaps TRBD2 (6 bases). Germline V gene lookup returns CDR1 MNHEY and CDR2 SMNVEV (reference sequence). Deletions cut 1 base from V and 5 bases from J, with 11 bases between. This CDR3 is built from 15 residues. The CDR3 loop is CASSLLGLTTGELFF. In DNA form, the CDR3 reads TGTGCCAGCAGTTTATTGGGACTTACTACCGGGGAGCTGTTTTTT.

There are a few counts of this clonotype. The chain has TRBV4-3 and TRBJ2-1; perhaps TRBD2 as D (6 bases). With 0 bases removed from V and 7 bases from J, the gap between germline ends came to 16 bases. The germline V gene has CDR1 LGHNA and CDR2 YSLEER. CDR3 length: 16 amino acids. CDR3 sequence: CASSQESGLSGNEQFF. The CDR3 DNA sequence: TGCGCCAGCAGCCAAGAAAGCGGACTAAGCGGAAATGAGCAGTTCTTC.

This clonotype has more than one count but fewer than ten. This chain links TRBV7-2 with TRBJ2-7, with D perhaps matching TRBD2 (6 bases). V lost 0 bases and J lost 0, with 12 bases in between. Germline V gene data show CDR1 as SGHTA and CDR2 as FQGNSA. This CDR3 has 16 residues. CDR3 DNA sequence: TGTGCCAGCAGCTTAGCTCGACTAGGGGTCTCCTACGAGCAGTACTTC. This sequence encodes CASSLARLGVSYEQYF.

Here the CDR3 reads CASSAGGFSYEQYF. The CDR3 coding sequence is TGTGCCAGTAGTGCGGGGGGGTTCTCCTACGAGCAGTACTTC. The V call is TRBV19, the J call TRBJ2-7, with TRBD2 matching 9 bases. The V gene end was trimmed by 5 bases and the J gene end by 0 bases; junction bases not matched to a gene: 2. Germline lookup yields CDR1 LNHDA and CDR2 SQIVND (reference sequence). This CDR3 has 14 residues.

This clonotype has just one count. V gene TRBV12-3 or TRBV12-4 combines with J gene TRBJ1-3; a possible D gene is TRBD1 (6 bases). This CDR3 is 16 amino acids long. V lost 6 bases, J lost 0 bases, and 15 bases lay in between. CDR3 nucleotides: TGTGCCAGCAGCTATGGACAGTTCCTCTCTGGAAACACCATATATTTT. Translating gives CASSYGQFLSGNTIYF.

V and J are TRBV25-1 and TRBJ2-1; either TRBD1 or TRBD2 may fit D (5 bases each). This CDR3 region has 14 residues. CDR1 and CDR2 (germline): MGHDK, SYGVNS. Trimming stripped 5 bases from V and 8 bases from J, with 16 bases between. For the CDR3, the DNA is TGTGCCAGCAGTCAGGGACCCTCTGTCGATGAGCAGTTCTTC. Its protein product is CASSQGPSVDEQFF.

The rearrangement joins TRBV19 to TRBJ2-7; D is unclear. Germline CDR1 is LNHDA and CDR2 is SQIVND (reference sequence). V shed 1 base and J shed 5 bases, with 3 bases lying between them. The CDR3 consists of 11 residues. The CDR3 DNA is TGTGCCAGTAGTATAGCAGACGAGCAGTACTTC. This gives the protein CASSIADEQYF.

V is TRBV29-1 and J is TRBJ2-7, with D possibly being TRBD1 (6 bases). Germline V gene lookup returns CDR1 SQVTM and CDR2 ANQGSEA. V was pared by 5 bases and J by 0 bases, with 11 bases between. This CDR3 is built from 13 residues. This CDR3 reads CSVLHRDSYEQYF. CDR3 nucleotides: TGCAGCGTTCTCCACAGGGACTCCTACGAGCAGTACTTC.

This clonotype was seen a single time. The CDR3 loop is CASRETRGLETQYF. The CDR3 nucleotides read TGTGCCAGCAGAGAGACAAGGGGCTTGGAGACCCAGTACTTC. The chain uses TRBV12-3 or TRBV12-4 and TRBJ2-5; TRBD1 is a possible D gene (5 bases). The ends were cut back, 6 bases at V and 5 bases at J, with 16 bases in the middle. The CDR3 covers 14 residues.

This clonotype came up many times. This sequence joins TRBV12-3 or TRBV12-4 and TRBJ1-5, with D tentatively TRBD1 (5 bases). V was shortened by 6 bases and J by 5 bases, with 14 bases between the two germline ends. The CDR3 totals 14 residues. As DNA, the CDR3 is TGTGCCAGCAGCCTTTGGGACCGGTATCAGCCCCAGCATTTT. Protein product: CASSLWDRYQPQHF.

V usage is TRBV19 and J usage is TRBJ1-1; no clear D gene. Germline-derived CDR1 and CDR2 are LNHDA and SQIVND (reference sequence). Between the trimmed V and J ends, which lost 6 bases and 1 base, there was a span of 15 bases. CDR3 length equals 15 residues. CDR3 sequence reads: CASSPSLNSNTEAFF. The CDR3 DNA is TGTGCCAGTAGCCCCTCCTTGAACTCGAACACTGAAGCTTTCTTT. The full variable domain, in which reference TRBV19 and TRBJ1-1 provide the parts outside the CDR3, is DGGITQSPKYLFRKEGQNVTLSCEQNLNHDAMYWYRQDPGQGLRLIYYSQIVNDFQKGDIAEGYSVSREKKESFPLTVTSAQKNPTAFYLCASSPSLNSNTEAFFGQGTRLTVV.

The V gene is TRBV6-6, the J gene TRBJ2-7; TRBD1 aligns across 8 bases. With 0 bases clipped from V and 6 bases from J, the junction kept 10 bases outside the gene matches. This CDR3 region has 16 residues. Germline CDR1 is MNHNY and CDR2 is SVGAGI (reference sequence). As DNA, the CDR3 is TGTGCCAGCAGTTACTCGACAGGGGAATGGGTAAGCGAGCAGTACTTC. Amino acid sequence: CASSYSTGEWVSEQYF.